These 5 T cell receptor beta chains came from one sample sequenced in a study of blood T cell repertoires in COVID-19. The protocol was immunoSEQ multiplex PCR, while the TCRdb copy is restricted to in-frame clones and leaves out a portion. This table holds 95,000 to 100,000 clones, around 85% found once. The sequenced sample was peripheral blood. The source of these receptors is a woman aged 70-85 years with active or convalescent COVID-19.

This chain uses TRBV5-1 with TRBJ2-7, with TRBD2 matching 9 bases. V trimming: 0 bases; J trimming: 3 bases; junction bases outside the gene matches: 4. Germline CDR1 is SGHRS and CDR2 is YFSETQ. This CDR3 is 15 amino acids long. The DNA for the CDR3 is TGCGCCAGCAGCTTGGGATCAGCGGGAGGCTACGAGCAGTACTTC. Protein: CASSLGSAGGYEQYF.

This chain uses TRBV6-2 or TRBV6-3 with TRBJ1-2, with D possibly TRBD1 on 6 matching bases. Looked up from germline, CDR1 is MNHEY and CDR2 is SVGEGT. There are 13 residues in the CDR3. Trimming took off 4 bases at V and 4 bases at J, with 10 bases between the two ends. The CDR3 here is CASSSNRVYGYTF. CDR3 bases: TGTGCCAGCAGTTCGAACAGGGTCTATGGCTACACCTTC.

In nucleotides, the CDR3 is TGTGCCAGCAGCTCCTCAGGGGGACCTAGCTCCTACGAGCAGTACTTC. As protein: CASSSSGGPSSYEQYF. V usage is TRBV7-9 and J usage is TRBJ2-7, with 7 bases lining up with TRBD1. CDR1 SEHNR and CDR2 FQNEAQ come from the germline V gene (reference sequence). The CDR3 covers 16 residues. After removal of 4 bases from V and 0 bases from J, the junction contained 9 bases not matched to a gene. Drawing the rest from reference TRBV7-9 and TRBJ2-7, the complete variable domain is DTGVSQNPRHKITKRGQNVTFRCDPISEHNRLYWYRQTLGQGPEFLTYFQNEAQLEKSRLLSDRFSAERPKGSFSTLEIQRTEQGDSAMYLCASSSSGGPSSYEQYFGPGTRLTVT.

V gene TRBV28 combines with J gene TRBJ1-2; possible D gene TRBD1, 6 bases. Trimming stripped 3 bases from V and 4 bases from J, with 9 bases between. Germline V gives CDR1 MDHEN, CDR2 SYDVKM. The CDR3 is 13 amino acids. CDR3 bases: TGTGCCAGCAGTTTTCAGGGGATCTATGGCTACACCTTC. Its translation is CASSFQGIYGYTF.

V and J are TRBV7-2 and TRBJ2-5; D is undetermined. Trimming cost V 1 base and J 5 bases, with 17 bases left between them. The CDR3 covers 16 residues. Germline V gene sequence: CDR1 SGHTA, CDR2 FQGNSA. The CDR3, as DNA: TGTGCCAGCAGCTTAGGGGCACTCCAACCTGGGGAGACCCAGTACTTC. Encoded protein: CASSLGALQPGETQYF.